A single sample gave rise to the 18 T cell receptor beta chains below, sequenced in a study of blood T cell repertoires in COVID-19 (dated by TCRdb to the early 2020s). Preparation of the library involved the immunoSEQ multiplex PCR assay. TCRdb took this table from immuneACCESS and kept in-frame rearrangements with V and J called. Such tables lack part of the clones; where checked against another copy, unresolved V genes explain under half of the gap, and the rest is unexplained. The sample contains about 180,000 clones, roughly three quarters of them found a single time. In total, the top ten clones hold around an eighth of the sample. The material sequenced was PBMCs or T cells enriched from blood (not recorded which). These receptors all come from a man between 60 and 75 years old who had been exposed to COVID-19.

Here the CDR3 reads CAISESFLAGAKYTQYF. The DNA for the CDR3 is TGTGCCATCAGTGAGTCTTTTCTAGCGGGAGCAAAATATACGCAGTATTTT. V gene TRBV10-3 combines with J gene TRBJ2-3; 10 nucleotides agree with TRBD2. CDR1 is ENHRY, CDR2 SYGVKD, per germline. The CDR3 is 17 amino acids. The ends lost 0 bases at V and 7 bases at J; junction bases unmatched: 10.

The chain links TRBV4-1 to TRBJ2-1; tentative D call: TRBD2 (6 bases). CDR1 is MGHRA and CDR2 is YSYEKL in the germline V gene. Trimming removed 0 bases at V and 5 bases at J, with 14 bases between. This CDR3 region has 16 residues. This CDR3 reads CASSQDPGLSNNEQFF. The DNA of the CDR3 is TGCGCCAGCAGCCAAGATCCCGGACTATCCAACAATGAGCAGTTCTTC.

The J gene is TRBJ2-2, the V gene TRBV5-4; D gene unclear. The CDR3 contains 17 residues. V was trimmed by 0 bases and J by 7 bases, leaving 19 bases between them. Per the germline V gene, CDR1 is SGHNT and CDR2 is YYREEE (reference sequence). DNA for the CDR3: TGTGCCAGCAGCTTGGGCGTGCGGCGTTCCGTTGGCGGGGAGCTGTTTTTT. Protein product: CASSLGVRRSVGGELFF.

This rearrangement joins TRBV4-2 to TRBJ2-7; 8 bases are shared with TRBD2. Germline trimming cut 0 bases from V and 2 bases from J; bases unmatched to any gene: 6. Germline V gene sequence: CDR1 LGHNA, CDR2 YNFKEQ. The CDR3 is made up of 16 amino acids. Here the CDR3 reads CASSQDGLADAYEQYF. CDR3 coding DNA: TGTGCCAGCAGCCAAGACGGACTAGCCGATGCCTACGAGCAGTACTTC.

The J gene is TRBJ1-2, the V gene TRBV28; 7 bases agree with TRBD1. Trimming at V came to 8 bases and at J to 4 bases, leaving 10 bases not matched to a gene. This CDR3 contains 14 residues. Germline CDR1 MDHEN, CDR2 SYDVKM. The CDR3, as DNA: TGTGCCAGCCGAAGTCCCAGACAGGGCTATGGCTACACCTTC. Translating it yields CASRSPRQGYGYTF.

V is TRBV25-1 and J is TRBJ2-3; 14 nucleotides align to TRBD2. Germline values: CDR1 MGHDK, CDR2 SYGVNS. V dropped 6 bases and J dropped 6; count of bases not matched to a gene: 2. CDR3 length: 14 amino acids. The CDR3 protein is CASRGLAGADTQYF. CDR3 bases: TGTGCCAGCAGGGGACTAGCGGGAGCTGATACGCAGTATTTT.

CDR3 protein: CASSYNWPTYEQYF. The CDR3 DNA reads TGTGCCAGCAGTTATAATTGGCCAACCTACGAGCAGTACTTC. The rearrangement links TRBV6-5 to TRBJ2-7, with D uncertain. CDR1 MNHEY and CDR2 SVGAGI come from the germline V gene. CDR3 length: 14 residues. V dropped 3 bases and J dropped 2 bases, with 11 bases sitting between them.

The V gene is TRBV7-9, the J gene TRBJ2-5; TRBD2 aligns across 9 bases. CDR3 length: 18 amino acids. The germline V gene encodes CDR1 SEHNR and CDR2 FQNEAQ (reference sequence). The J segment lost 1 base and the V segment lost 2 bases, leaving 11 bases of the junction unmatched. The CDR3 reads CASSLLLAGIGGQETQYF. DNA of the CDR3: TGTGCCAGCAGCTTATTACTAGCGGGCATCGGGGGCCAAGAGACCCAGTACTTC.

The V call is TRBV11-3, the J call TRBJ1-3; D call uncertain. The CDR3 is 15 amino acids. The V gene's germline CDR1 is SGHNT and CDR2 YENEEA. V was cut by 1 base and J by 4 bases, with 11 bases left in between. DNA of the CDR3: TGTGCCAGCAGCTTAGGGAGGTTTCCCGGAAACACCATATATTTT. Translation gives CASSLGRFPGNTIYF.

V usage is TRBV7-8 and J usage is TRBJ2-3; D is unresolved. V was pared by 4 bases and J by 14 bases, with 19 bases between. The germline V gene has CDR1 SGHVS and CDR2 FQNEAQ. The CDR3 covers 13 residues. CDR3 nucleotide sequence: TGTGCCAGCAGCTCACCGACCCTGCGCGGTTGGTATTTT. Amino acids: CASSSPTLRGWYF.

This rearrangement joins TRBV19 to TRBJ1-5; 7 bases are shared with TRBD1. J gave up 5 bases and V 5 bases, and 9 bases lay outside the gene matches. The CDR3 has 15 residues. Germline V gives CDR1 LNHDA, CDR2 SQIVND (reference sequence). The CDR3 loop reads CASSFSGTVHQPQHF. CDR3 sequence (DNA): TGTGCCAGTAGTTTTTCCGGGACAGTACATCAGCCCCAGCATTTT.

CDR3 region: CASSLGPGQGAQPQHF. Written as DNA, the CDR3 is TGTGCCAGCAGCCTTGGCCCGGGACAGGGGGCTCAGCCCCAGCATTTT. The chain recombines TRBV5-6 with TRBJ1-5; 12 bases align to TRBD1. The CDR3 has 16 amino acids. CDR1 and CDR2 (germline): SGHDT, YYEEEE. Unmatched junction bases numbered 8, after V lost 4 bases and J lost 6 bases.

The chain couples TRBV5-6 to TRBJ2-3, with 8 positions matching TRBD1. Germline V gene data show CDR1 as SGHDT and CDR2 as YYEEEE. V was clipped by 4 bases and J by 6 bases; unmatched bases: 10. The CDR3 has 15 residues. Here the CDR3 reads CASSPYGQGADTQYF. The CDR3, as DNA: TGTGCCAGCAGCCCTTACGGACAGGGAGCGGATACGCAGTATTTT.

The table lists this clone with a few counts. The rearrangement links TRBV9 to TRBJ2-3; the D gene is possibly TRBD2 (6 bases). Deletions cut 0 bases from V and 2 bases from J, with 10 bases between. The V gene's germline CDR1 is SGDLS and CDR2 YYNGEE. The CDR3 consists of 15 residues. The CDR3 loop is CASSVGAGLTDTQYF. The CDR3 DNA reads TGTGCCAGCAGCGTAGGGGCGGGACTCACAGATACGCAGTATTTT.

CDR3 amino acids: CASSLDRVGVKDGYTF. The CDR3 bases are TGCGCCAGCAGCTTGGATCGGGTCGGGGTGAAGGATGGCTACACCTTC. The chain recombines TRBV5-1 with TRBJ1-2; D call uncertain. Per the germline V gene, CDR1 is SGHRS and CDR2 is YFSETQ. V was pared by 0 bases and J by 6 bases, with 18 bases between. There are 16 residues in the CDR3.

The rearrangement links TRBV14 to TRBJ2-5; 7 bases agree with TRBD1. With 2 bases clipped from V and 3 bases from J, the junction kept 6 bases outside the gene matches. Per germline, CDR1 SGHDN and CDR2 FVKESK. The length of the CDR3 is 15 residues. The CDR3 region is CASSQWTGKEETQYF. In DNA form, the CDR3 reads TGTGCCAGCAGCCAATGGACAGGAAAAGAAGAGACCCAGTACTTC.

The chain is built from TRBV7-3 and TRBJ2-2, with 7 bases that match TRBD2. The CDR3 has 14 residues. The junction had 5 bases not matched to a gene; V was cut back by 5 bases and J by 5 bases. From germline, CDR1 is SGHTA and CDR2 FQGTGA. The CDR3 coding sequence is TGTGCCAGCAGCCCTAGCGGTGTTACCGGGGAGCTGTTTTTT. It specifies CASSPSGVTGELFF.

The chain links TRBV7-3 to TRBJ2-3, with 10 nucleotides matching TRBD2. The germline V gene has CDR1 SGHTA and CDR2 FQGTGA. The CDR3 has 14 residues. V lost 8 bases and J lost 3; bases outside the gene matches: 5. CDR3 sequence reads: CASRVAGGTDTQYF. The CDR3 nucleotides read TGTGCCAGCCGGGTAGCGGGAGGTACAGATACGCAGTATTTT. The variable domain in full, with the rest retrieved from reference TRBV7-3 and TRBJ2-3, is GAGVSQTPSNKVTEKGKYVELRCDPISGHTALYWYRQSLGQGPEFLIYFQGTGAADDSGLPNDRFFAVRPEGSVSTLKIQRTERGDSAVYLCASRVAGGTDTQYFGPGTRLTVL.